This entry lists 19 T cell receptor beta chains sequenced from one sample in a study of cytomegalovirus exposure and HLA in healthy donors. Researchers ran the PCR with 60 Vbeta and 13 Jbeta primers. Generated by immunoSEQ multiplex PCR, the TCRdb table keeps only in-frame clones and is missing some. The table has roughly 100,000 clones, around 75% seen once. Sequenced sample: PBMCs. The receptors here all came from a man in his forties in good health and CMV-seronegative.

The V gene is TRBV30, the J gene TRBJ2-3; no reliable D call. Germline assignment: CDR1 GTSNPN and CDR2 SVGIG (reference sequence). The ends were cut back, 4 bases at V and 1 base at J, with 6 bases in the middle. The length of the CDR3 is 12 residues. The CDR3 DNA sequence: TGTGCCTGGAATACTGGCACAGATACGCAGTATTTT. It translates to CAWNTGTDTQYF.

The rearrangement joins TRBV5-1 to TRBJ2-1; 7 bases line up with TRBD2. There are 17 residues in the CDR3. Germline values: CDR1 SGHRS, CDR2 YFSETQ. Trimming at V came to 4 bases and at J to 6 bases, leaving 16 bases not matched to a gene. Here the CDR3 DNA reads TGCGCCAGCAGCCACCCGATAGCGGGCGCTACTTCCAATGAGCAGTTCTTC. This translates into CASSHPIAGATSNEQFF.

The chain carries TRBV5-6 and TRBJ1-5, with a tentative D call TRBD1 (5 bases). The CDR3 has 12 amino acids. Between the trimmed V and J ends, which lost 4 bases and 9 bases, there was a span of 11 bases. Germline V lookup: CDR1 SGHDT, CDR2 YYEEEE. The CDR3 spells CASSPLGGPQHF. In DNA form, the CDR3 reads TGTGCCAGCAGCCCGCTCGGGGGGCCCCAGCATTTT.

The V and J genes are TRBV18 and TRBJ1-1, with 10 bases identical to TRBD1. V lost 1 base to trimming and J lost 5 bases; unmatched junction nucleotides: 4. The germline V gene encodes CDR1 KGHSH and CDR2 LQKENI. The CDR3 length is 15 residues. The CDR3, as DNA: TGTGCCAGCTCACCACGGACAGGGGGAGAAACTGAAGCTTTCTTT. This gives the protein CASSPRTGGETEAFF.

The chain uses TRBV4-1 and TRBJ2-2; possibly TRBD1 for D (6 bases). The CDR3 runs 16 residues. V was trimmed by 0 bases and J by 5 bases, leaving 13 bases between them. The germline gives CDR1 MGHRA, CDR2 YSYEKL. CDR3 in amino acids: CASSQDPGVGTGELFF. DNA of the CDR3: TGCGCCAGCAGCCAAGATCCAGGGGTTGGGACCGGGGAGCTGTTTTTT.

This clone has more than one count but fewer than ten. This chain connects TRBV2 to TRBJ2-7; tentatively, D is TRBD2 (5 bases). Trimming left V 4 bases short and J 3 bases short, with 19 bases between. From germline, CDR1 is SNHLY and CDR2 FYNNEI. This CDR3 has 16 residues. This chain's CDR3 is CASSGQLWPSSYEQYF. The CDR3 DNA reads as TGTGCCAGCAGTGGTCAGCTTTGGCCTAGCAGCTACGAGCAGTACTTC.

This clone occurred a few times. The chain employs TRBV27 and TRBJ2-5; TRBD2 aligns across 8 bases. Trimming cost V 3 bases and J 2 bases; bases outside gene matches: 11. This CDR3 has 17 amino acids. Germline CDR1 MNHEY, CDR2 SMNVEV (reference sequence). Here the CDR3 DNA reads TGTGCCAGCAGTTTTGGGGGCCTCGCGGGAGGACAAGAGACCCAGTACTTC. Encoded protein: CASSFGGLAGGQETQYF.

The genes are TRBV5-1 and TRBJ2-5; 9 bases are shared with TRBD1. Germline loops: CDR1 SGHRS, CDR2 YFSETQ. The CDR3 is made up of 15 amino acids. V lost 5 bases and J lost 5; bases outside the gene matches: 10. The DNA for the CDR3 is TGCGCCAGCAGTTCCGGGACAGGGTACGGGGAGACCCAGTACTTC. It specifies CASSSGTGYGETQYF.

The chain recombines TRBV19 with TRBJ2-7; a possible D gene is TRBD2 (5 bases). The CDR3 has 14 residues. Germline CDR1 reads LNHDA; CDR2 reads SQIVND (reference sequence). Trimming took off 2 bases at V and 5 bases at J, with 13 bases between the two ends. The CDR3 protein is CASSIPHRGNEQYF. DNA of the CDR3: TGTGCCAGTAGTATACCCCACCGAGGGAACGAGCAGTACTTC.

The chain recombines TRBV7-9 with TRBJ1-3, with D possibly matching TRBD1 (5 bases). Trimming removed 5 bases at V and 2 bases at J, with 19 bases between. Looked up from germline, CDR1 is SEHNR and CDR2 is FQNEAQ (reference sequence). The CDR3 length is 17 residues. CDR3 in amino acids: CASSLGRGARAGNTIYF. The CDR3 DNA reads as TGTGCCAGCAGCCTAGGGAGGGGTGCCCGGGCTGGAAACACCATATATTTT.

This clone came up a few times. This rearrangement joins TRBV4-2 to TRBJ2-1; 11 bases agree with TRBD2. V shed 0 bases, J shed 7 bases, and the junction held 5 bases outside the gene matches. Per the germline V gene, CDR1 is LGHNA and CDR2 is YNFKEQ. This CDR3 has 16 amino acids. The CDR3 region is CASSQELAGGGNEQFF. The CDR3 nucleotides are TGTGCCAGCAGCCAAGAATTAGCGGGAGGGGGGAATGAGCAGTTCTTC.

In this sample, this clone turned up a few times. V usage is TRBV2 and J usage is TRBJ2-7, with TRBD1 as a possible D gene (6 bases). This CDR3 region has 16 residues. The germline CDR1 and CDR2 sequences are SNHLY and FYNNEI. V was clipped by 0 bases and J by 3 bases, with 15 bases between them. In DNA, the CDR3 is TGTGCCAGCAGTGAAGCAATGGGCAGGGGATACTACGAGCAGTACTTC. It is translated as CASSEAMGRGYYEQYF. Using reference TRBV2 and TRBJ2-7 for the parts outside the CDR3, the full variable domain is EPEVTQTPSHQVTQMGQEVILRCVPISNHLYFYWYRQILGQKVEFLVSFYNNEISEKSEIFDDQFSVERPDGSNFTLKIRSTKLEDSAMYFCASSEAMGRGYYEQYFGPGTRLTVT.

The chain links TRBV10-1 to TRBJ1-5, with no clear D. The length of the CDR3 is 11 residues. Trimming took off 3 bases at V and 7 bases at J, with 4 bases between the two ends. Per the germline V gene, CDR1 is WNHNN and CDR2 is SYGVQD (reference sequence). The CDR3 region is CASSDYQPQHF. The CDR3 DNA sequence: TGCGCCAGCAGTGACTACCAGCCCCAGCATTTT.

CDR3: CASSDSFTPGQPQHF. CDR3 in DNA: TGTGCCAGCAGTGACTCGTTCACACCCGGGCAGCCCCAGCATTTT. This chain uses TRBV6-4 with TRBJ1-5, with D uncertain. The CDR3 loop spans 15 amino acids. V lost 0 bases and J 7 bases, leaving 13 bases between the germline ends. The V gene's germline CDR1 is MRHNA and CDR2 SNTAGT.

This chain uses TRBV28 with TRBJ2-3; 7 nucleotides match TRBD2. CDR1 is MDHEN, CDR2 SYDVKM, per germline. The CDR3 has 15 residues. V gave up 4 bases and J gave up 4 bases; unmatched junction bases: 8. CDR3 amino acids: CASSSPGGGPDTQYF. CDR3 DNA sequence: TGTGCCAGCAGTTCCCCGGGAGGCGGTCCAGATACGCAGTATTTT.

In DNA form, the CDR3 reads TGTGCCAGCAGCGTGGTGATCGGCACTGAAGCTTTCTTT. This translates into CASSVVIGTEAFF. V usage is TRBV9 and J usage is TRBJ1-1; no definite D call. The CDR3 covers 13 residues. The germline V gene has CDR1 SGDLS and CDR2 YYNGEE. V was trimmed by 2 bases and J by 4 bases, leaving 9 bases between them. The full variable domain, completed using reference TRBV9 and TRBJ1-1, is DSGVTQTPKHLITATGQRVTLRCSPRSGDLSVYWYQQSLDQGLQFLIQYYNGEERAKGNILERFSAQQFPDLHSELNLSSLELGDSALYFCASSVVIGTEAFFGQGTRLTVV.

The rearrangement links TRBV5-1 to TRBJ1-4; tentative D call: TRBD1 (6 bases). This CDR3 has 15 residues. Between the trimmed V and J ends, which lost 4 bases and 4 bases, there was a span of 14 bases. Germline lookup yields CDR1 SGHRS and CDR2 YFSETQ. Here the CDR3 reads CASSPTGQINEKLFF. The CDR3 region has the DNA TGCGCCAGCAGCCCGACCGGACAGATTAATGAAAAACTGTTTTTT.

This clone turned up a few times. The J gene is TRBJ1-2, the V gene TRBV25-1; TRBD1 matches at 9 bases. Germline V gene sequence: CDR1 MGHDK, CDR2 SYGVNS. J gave up 3 bases and V 4 bases, and 3 bases lay outside the gene matches. CDR3 length: 14 residues. The CDR3 here is CASSARDRDYGYTF. The CDR3 DNA is TGTGCCAGCAGTGCCCGGGACAGGGACTATGGCTACACCTTC.

Regarding this clone: A junction end diverges from the germline sequence, so it may reflect a read error. Other DNA sequences of this sample code for an identical CDR3. This sequence joins TRBV14 and TRBJ2-7, with a possible D match to TRBD2 (6 bases). Germline V gives CDR1 SGHDN, CDR2 FVKESK. This CDR3 spans 15 amino acids. The chain's CDR3 is CASSQRGRGTYEQYF. The CDR3 DNA sequence: TGTGCCAGCAGCCAAAGAGGTCGGGGGACCTATGAGCAGTACTTC.